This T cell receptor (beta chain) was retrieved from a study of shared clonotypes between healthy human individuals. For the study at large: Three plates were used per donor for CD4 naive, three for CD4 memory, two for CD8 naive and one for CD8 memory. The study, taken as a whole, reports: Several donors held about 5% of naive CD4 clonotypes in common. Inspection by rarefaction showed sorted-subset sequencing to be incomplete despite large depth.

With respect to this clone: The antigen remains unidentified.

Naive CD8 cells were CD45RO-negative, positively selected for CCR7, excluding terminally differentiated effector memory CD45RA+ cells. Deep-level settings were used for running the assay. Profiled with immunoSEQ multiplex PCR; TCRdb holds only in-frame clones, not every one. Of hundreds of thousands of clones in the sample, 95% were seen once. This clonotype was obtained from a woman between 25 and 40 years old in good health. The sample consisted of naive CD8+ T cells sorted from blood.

CDR3 residues: CASSVVLRDRGPYEQYF. The CDR3 DNA follows: TGTGCCAGCAGTGTAGTGTTAAGGGACAGGGGGCCCTACGAGCAGTACTTC. The rearrangement uses TRBV2 and TRBJ2-7; 12 nucleotides align to TRBD1. The CDR3 loop spans 17 amino acids. J lost 2 bases, V lost 4 bases, and 9 bases had no gene match. Germline V gene lookup returns CDR1 SNHLY and CDR2 FYNNEI. Full variable domain (remainder filled in from reference TRBV2 and TRBJ2-7): EPEVTQTPSHQVTQMGQEVILRCVPISNHLYFYWYRQILGQKVEFLVSFYNNEISEKSEIFDDQFSVERPDGSNFTLKIRSTKLEDSAMYFCASSVVLRDRGPYEQYFGPGTRLTVT.